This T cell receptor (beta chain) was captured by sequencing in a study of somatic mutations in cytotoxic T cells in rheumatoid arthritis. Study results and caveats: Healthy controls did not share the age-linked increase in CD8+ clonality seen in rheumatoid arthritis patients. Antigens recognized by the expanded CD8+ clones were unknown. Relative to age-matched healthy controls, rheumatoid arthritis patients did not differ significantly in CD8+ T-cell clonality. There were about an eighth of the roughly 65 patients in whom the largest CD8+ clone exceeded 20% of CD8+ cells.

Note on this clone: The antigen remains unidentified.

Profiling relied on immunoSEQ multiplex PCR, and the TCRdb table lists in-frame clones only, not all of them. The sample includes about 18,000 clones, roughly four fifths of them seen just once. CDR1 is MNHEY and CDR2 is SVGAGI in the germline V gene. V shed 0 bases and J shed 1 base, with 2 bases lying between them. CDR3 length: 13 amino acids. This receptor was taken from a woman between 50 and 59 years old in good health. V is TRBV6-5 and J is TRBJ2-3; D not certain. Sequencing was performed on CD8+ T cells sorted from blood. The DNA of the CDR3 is TGTGCCAGCAGTTACTCCGGCACAGATACGCAGTATTTT. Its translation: CASSYSGTDTQYF.